This paragraph reports one T cell receptor beta chain. This specimen comes from a study of PD-1 blockade in mismatch repair-deficient tumors. Some clones are missing from TCRdb's copy, which holds only in-frame ones; the method was immunoSEQ multiplex PCR. The table has roughly 84,000 clones, around 85% seen once. The sequencing used peripheral blood, collected 12 weeks after starting pembrolizumab. The TCR sequence derives from an adult with mismatch repair-deficient cancer.

Here the CDR3 DNA reads TGCAGCGTTGGTAGCGGGAGTCTCGGTGAGCAGTTCTTC. Translating it yields CSVGSGSLGEQFF. The J gene is TRBJ2-1, the V gene TRBV29-1, with 9 bases aligning to TRBD2. The germline CDR1 and CDR2 sequences are SQVTM and ANQGSEA. The CDR3 has 13 amino acids. Trimming took 4 bases from V and 9 from J; bases not matched to a gene: 7.